This is a list of T cell receptor beta chains from one sample in a study of OX40 agonist ivuxolimab in advanced cancers. TCRdb's table, derived via immunoSEQ multiplex PCR, lists solely in-frame clones and lacks some. The table has approximately 65,000 clones, about nine tenths seen once. Sequenced material: CD4+ or CD8+ T cells sorted from blood, taken in a trial of the OX40 agonist ivuxolimab. Source of these receptors: an adult with an advanced solid tumor such as melanoma, head and neck, liver or kidney cancer. Both conserved end residues are part of each CDR3. A D gene is named only where the DNA matches it firmly. The size of a clone is reported for some rows only, either as once, few or many, or as a class for expanded clones.

CDR3	DNA	size	D	J	V
CASTLLAPAGNTEAFF	TGTGCCAGCACCCTTTTGGCACCAGCGGGGAATACTGAAGCTTTCTTT	NA	NA	TRBJ1-1	TRBV27
CASSQDPQGEDGYTF	TGTGCCAGCAGCCAAGATCCTCAAGGGGAGGATGGCTACACCTTC	NA	NA	TRBJ1-2	TRBV4-2
CSASSTDTQYF	TGCAGTGCTTCCTCCACAGATACGCAGTATTTT	NA	NA	TRBJ2-3	TRBV20-1
CASSLVAGTGEQYF	TGTGCCAGCAGCTTAGTCGCTGGGACCGGCGAGCAGTACTTC	few	NA	TRBJ2-7	TRBV7-8
CATWGWRTDGNTIYF	TGTGCCACATGGGGTTGGCGAACGGATGGAAACACCATATATTTT	NA	NA	TRBJ1-3	TRBV19
CASSPGAYGRSNTGELFF	TGTGCCAGCAGCCCGGGCGCTTATGGGAGATCGAACACCGGGGAGCTGTTTTTT	NA	NA	TRBJ2-2	TRBV5-6
CASEGQGLHEQYF	TGTGCCAGCGAGGGACAGGGGTTGCACGAGCAGTACTTC	NA	TRBD1	TRBJ2-7	TRBV7-9
CASSPDSPVREQYF	TGTGCCAGCAGCCCGGACAGCCCCGTCCGGGAGCAGTACTTC	once	NA	TRBJ2-7	TRBV11-2
CASSQDRRRGSYEQYF	TGCGCCAGCAGCCAAGATCGTAGAAGGGGCTCATACGAGCAGTACTTC	few	NA	TRBJ2-7	TRBV4-1
CASSQDQNARHHYGYTF	TGCGCCAGCAGCCAAGATCAAAATGCCCGACACCACTATGGCTACACCTTC	NA	NA	TRBJ1-2	TRBV4-3
CASSLEGSGTGELFF	TGTGCCAGCAGCCTTGAGGGCAGCGGCACCGGGGAGCTGTTTTTT	NA	NA	TRBJ2-2	TRBV5-6
CSVEDRSSYEQYF	TGCAGCGTCGAGGACAGGAGCTCCTACGAGCAGTACTTC	NA	TRBD1	TRBJ2-7	TRBV29-1
CASSKGHLKEQYF	TGTGCCAGCAGCAAGGGACACCTAAAAGAGCAGTACTTC	few	NA	TRBJ2-7	TRBV7-6
CASSPNMGDTQYF	TGTGCTAGCAGCCCCAACATGGGGGATACGCAGTATTTT	few	NA	TRBJ2-3	TRBV7-7
CASSIQVFF	TGTGCCAGTAGTATCCAGGTTTTCTTT	NA	NA	TRBJ1-1	TRBV19
CASNRVRNQPQHF	TGTGCCAGTAACAGGGTTCGAAATCAGCCCCAGCATTTT	NA	NA	TRBJ1-5	TRBV19
CASSRMGGSNYGYTF	TGTGCCAGCAGTAGGATGGGAGGATCTAACTATGGCTACACCTTC	NA	NA	TRBJ1-2	TRBV6-6
CASSDPINGQGSSYNEQFF	TGCGCCAGCAGTGACCCTATCAACGGACAGGGGAGCTCCTACAATGAGCAGTTCTTC	NA	TRBD1	TRBJ2-1	TRBV10-1
CASSLAGGITDTQYF	TGCGCCAGCAGCTTAGCGGGGGGGATCACAGATACGCAGTATTTT	NA	TRBD2	TRBJ2-3	TRBV5-1
CASSIGVGEPGANVLTF	TGTGCCAGTAGTATTGGAGTCGGGGAACCCGGGGCCAACGTCCTGACTTTC	NA	NA	TRBJ2-6	TRBV19
CASSSPGLETDTQYF	TGTGCCAGCAGTTCGCCGGGCCTAGAGACAGATACGCAGTATTTT	NA	NA	TRBJ2-3	TRBV6-5
CASSRQGLRPQHF	TGTGCCAGCAGTCGACAGGGGCTGAGGCCCCAGCATTTT	NA	TRBD1	TRBJ1-5	TRBV6-5
CASGPGNTEAFF	TGCGCCAGCGGACCAGGTAACACTGAAGCTTTCTTT	NA	NA	TRBJ1-1	TRBV10-2
CASRGTEGRPQHF	TGTGCCAGTAGGGGGACGGAGGGGCGGCCCCAGCATTTT	NA	NA	TRBJ1-5	TRBV19
CASSEGGYGYTF	TGTGCCAGCAGTGAGGGAGGATATGGCTACACCTTC	NA	NA	TRBJ1-2	TRBV2
CASSEGPRPSYEQYF	TGTGCCAGCAGTGAAGGCCCCCGACCCTCTTACGAGCAGTACTTC	few	NA	TRBJ2-7	TRBV6-1
CASSEGNHGANVLTF	TGTGCCAGCAGTGAAGGAAACCATGGGGCCAACGTCCTGACTTTC	NA	NA	TRBJ2-6	TRBV2
CASSPGTGGDGYTF	TGTGCCAGCAGTCCGGGGACAGGGGGCGATGGCTACACCTTC	NA	TRBD1	TRBJ1-2	TRBV6-6
CASSLGRGLDQETQYF	TGTGCCAGCAGCTTAGGTCGGGGGCTGGACCAAGAGACCCAGTACTTC	NA	NA	TRBJ2-5	TRBV7-9
CASGPGGAATNEKLFF	TGTGCCAGCGGCCCCGGGGGTGCAGCAACTAATGAAAAACTGTTTTTT	once	NA	TRBJ1-4	TRBV5-8
CARRQGTRIEQYF	TGTGCCAGGAGACAGGGCACGAGAATCGAGCAGTACTTC	NA	TRBD1	TRBJ2-7	TRBV6-1
CASSLVRSLQNSPLHF	TGTGCCAGCAGTTTGGTAAGGAGCCTACAGAATTCACCCCTCCACTTT	NA	NA	TRBJ1-6	TRBV27
CASSPRDYSETQYF	TGTGCCAGCAGCCCCCGGGACTACTCGGAGACCCAGTACTTC	once	TRBD2	TRBJ2-5	TRBV27
CASSPPGGADETQYF	TGTGCCAGCAGTCCCCCGGGGGGGGCTGATGAGACCCAGTACTTC	NA	TRBD2	TRBJ2-5	TRBV27
CASRDGYYGYTF	TGCGCCAGCAGGGACGGTTACTATGGCTACACCTTC	NA	NA	TRBJ1-2	TRBV10-2
CASSQGPQGNMNTEAFF	TGCGCCAGCAGCCAAGGCCCCCAAGGAAACATGAACACTGAAGCTTTCTTT	NA	NA	TRBJ1-1	TRBV4-1
CASSDEGTGVRNEQFF	TGTGCCAGCAGTGACGAGGGGACAGGGGTTAGGAATGAGCAGTTCTTC	NA	TRBD1	TRBJ2-1	TRBV6-4
CASSQTSGVNTGELFF	TGTGCCAGCAGCCAGACTAGCGGGGTTAACACCGGGGAGCTGTTTTTT	NA	TRBD2	TRBJ2-2	TRBV27
CASSEGSYGYTF	TGCGCCAGCAGTGAGGGGAGTTATGGCTACACCTTC	NA	NA	TRBJ1-2	TRBV10-2
CTSSQLGGETDTQYF	TGCACCAGCAGCCAATTGGGGGGCGAGACAGATACGCAGTATTTT	NA	NA	TRBJ2-3	TRBV1
CASSLEARQGPDTQYF	TGTGCCAGCAGTCTGGAAGCTCGGCAGGGACCAGATACGCAGTATTTT	NA	NA	TRBJ2-3	TRBV6-4
CASRKMDTEAFF	TGCGCCAGCCGGAAAATGGACACTGAAGCTTTCTTT	NA	NA	TRBJ1-1	TRBV5-1